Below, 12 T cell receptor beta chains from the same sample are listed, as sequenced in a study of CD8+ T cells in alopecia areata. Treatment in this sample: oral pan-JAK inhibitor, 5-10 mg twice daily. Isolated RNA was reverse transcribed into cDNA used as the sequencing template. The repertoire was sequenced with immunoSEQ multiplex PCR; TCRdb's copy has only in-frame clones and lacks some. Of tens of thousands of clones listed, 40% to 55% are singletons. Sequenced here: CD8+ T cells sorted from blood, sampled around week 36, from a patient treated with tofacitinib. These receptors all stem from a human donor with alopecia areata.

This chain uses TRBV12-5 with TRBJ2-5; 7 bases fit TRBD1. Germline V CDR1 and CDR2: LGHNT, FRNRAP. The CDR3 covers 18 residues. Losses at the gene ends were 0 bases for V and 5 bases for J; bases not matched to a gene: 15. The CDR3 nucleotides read TGTGCTAGTGGTTTGGTACTGGGGGACAGCGGAGCAGGGGAGACCCAGTACTTC. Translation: CASGLVLGDSGAGETQYF.

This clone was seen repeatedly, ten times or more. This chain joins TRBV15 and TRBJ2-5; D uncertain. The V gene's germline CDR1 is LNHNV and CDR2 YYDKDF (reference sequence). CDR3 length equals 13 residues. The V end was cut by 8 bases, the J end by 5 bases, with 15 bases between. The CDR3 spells CATRQELWETQYF. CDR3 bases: TGTGCCACCCGCCAGGAGCTATGGGAGACCCAGTACTTC.

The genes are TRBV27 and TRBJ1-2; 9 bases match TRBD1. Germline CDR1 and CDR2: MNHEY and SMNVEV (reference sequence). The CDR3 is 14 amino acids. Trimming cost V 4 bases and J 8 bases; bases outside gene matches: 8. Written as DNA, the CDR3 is TGTGCCAGCAGTTCGGACAGGGGAGATTTGGGCTACACCTTC. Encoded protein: CASSSDRGDLGYTF.

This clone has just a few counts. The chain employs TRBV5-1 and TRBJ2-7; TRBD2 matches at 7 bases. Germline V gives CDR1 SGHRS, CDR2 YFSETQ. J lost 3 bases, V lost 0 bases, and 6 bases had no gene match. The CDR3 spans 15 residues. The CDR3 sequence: CASSLGLAEGYEQYF. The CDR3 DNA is TGCGCCAGCAGCTTGGGGCTAGCGGAGGGCTACGAGCAGTACTTC.

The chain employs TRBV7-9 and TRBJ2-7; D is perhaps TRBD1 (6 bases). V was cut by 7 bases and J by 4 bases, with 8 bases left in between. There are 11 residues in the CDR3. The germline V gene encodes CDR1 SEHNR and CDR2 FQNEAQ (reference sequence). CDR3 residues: CASMQGYEQYF. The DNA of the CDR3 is TGTGCCAGCATGCAGGGGTACGAGCAGTACTTC.

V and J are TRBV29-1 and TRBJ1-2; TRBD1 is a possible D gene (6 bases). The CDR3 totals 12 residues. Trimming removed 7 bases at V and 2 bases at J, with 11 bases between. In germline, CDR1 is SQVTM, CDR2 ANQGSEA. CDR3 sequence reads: CSAPRGNYGYTF. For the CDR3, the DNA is TGCAGCGCGCCAAGGGGGAACTATGGCTACACCTTC. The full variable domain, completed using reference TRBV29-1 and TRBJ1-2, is SAVISQKPSRDICQRGTSLTIQCQVDSQVTMMFWYRQQPGQSLTLIATANQGSEATYESGFVIDKFPISRPNLTFSTLTVSNMSPEDSSIYLCSAPRGNYGYTFGSGTRLTVV.

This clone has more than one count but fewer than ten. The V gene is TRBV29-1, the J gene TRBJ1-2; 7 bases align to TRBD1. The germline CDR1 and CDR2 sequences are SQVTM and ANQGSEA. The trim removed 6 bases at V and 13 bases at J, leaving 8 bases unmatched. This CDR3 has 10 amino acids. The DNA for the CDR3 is TGCAGCGTGTGGGGGACAGCCCTCACCTTC. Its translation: CSVWGTALTF.

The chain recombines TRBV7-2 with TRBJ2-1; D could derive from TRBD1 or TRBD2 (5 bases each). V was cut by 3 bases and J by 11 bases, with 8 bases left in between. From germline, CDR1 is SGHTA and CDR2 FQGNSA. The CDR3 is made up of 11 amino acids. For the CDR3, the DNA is TGTGCCAGCAGCTTCCGGGACCAGCAGTTCTTC. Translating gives CASSFRDQQFF.

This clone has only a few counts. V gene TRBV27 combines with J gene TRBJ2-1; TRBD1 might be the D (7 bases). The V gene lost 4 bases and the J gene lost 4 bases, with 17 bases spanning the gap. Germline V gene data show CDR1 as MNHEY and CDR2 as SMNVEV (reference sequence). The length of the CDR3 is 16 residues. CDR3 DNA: TGTGCCAGCAGTTCCTCAGGGGGGTGGCGGTACAATGAGCAGTTCTTC. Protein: CASSSSGGWRYNEQFF.

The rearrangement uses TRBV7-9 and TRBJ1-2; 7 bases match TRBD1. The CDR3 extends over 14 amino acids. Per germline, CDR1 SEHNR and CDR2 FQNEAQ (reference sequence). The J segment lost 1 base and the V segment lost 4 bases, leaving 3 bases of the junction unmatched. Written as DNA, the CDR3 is TGTGCCAGCAGCTACGGACAGGTTAACTATGGCTACACCTTC. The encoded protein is CASSYGQVNYGYTF.

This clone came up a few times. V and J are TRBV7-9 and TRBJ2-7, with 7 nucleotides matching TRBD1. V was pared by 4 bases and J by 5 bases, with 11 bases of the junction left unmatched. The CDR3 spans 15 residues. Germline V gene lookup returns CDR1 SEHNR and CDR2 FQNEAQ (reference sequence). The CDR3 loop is CASSSLGGPIDEQYF. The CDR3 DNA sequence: TGTGCCAGCAGCTCGTTAGGGGGCCCCATCGACGAGCAGTACTTC.

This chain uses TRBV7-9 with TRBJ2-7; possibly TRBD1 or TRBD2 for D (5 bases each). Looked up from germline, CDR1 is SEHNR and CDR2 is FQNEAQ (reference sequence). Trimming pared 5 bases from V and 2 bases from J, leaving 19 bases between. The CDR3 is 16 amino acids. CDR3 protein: CASSPSEGLGTYEQYF. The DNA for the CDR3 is TGTGCCAGCAGCCCCAGTGAGGGGCTGGGGACCTACGAGCAGTACTTC. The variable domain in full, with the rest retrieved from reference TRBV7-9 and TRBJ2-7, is DTGVSQNPRHKITKRGQNVTFRCDPISEHNRLYWYRQTLGQGPEFLTYFQNEAQLEKSRLLSDRFSAERPKGSFSTLEIQRTEQGDSAMYLCASSPSEGLGTYEQYFGPGTRLTVT.